This T cell receptor beta chain appears in the sequencing data of a study of T cell responses to AZD1222 COVID-19 vaccine. Concerning this clone: Its antigen is not identified.

Findings and caveats of the study: Every sample of the repertoires postdated the peak T cell response.

Generated by immunoSEQ multiplex PCR, the TCRdb table keeps only in-frame clones and is missing some. In the table there are roughly 78,000 clones, nearly 85% of which are singletons. There are 14 residues in the CDR3. V lost 3 bases, J lost 1 base, and 6 bases lay in between. Germline CDR1 and CDR2: KGHDR and SFDVKD. The TCR was taken from an adult in good health. This chain uses TRBV24-1 with TRBJ2-1, with D uncertain. This specimen was peripheral blood, taken on day 0 of AZD1222 vaccination. CDR3 in amino acids: CATSDAASYNEQFF. DNA for the CDR3: TGTGCCACCAGTGATGCAGCTTCCTACAATGAGCAGTTCTTC.